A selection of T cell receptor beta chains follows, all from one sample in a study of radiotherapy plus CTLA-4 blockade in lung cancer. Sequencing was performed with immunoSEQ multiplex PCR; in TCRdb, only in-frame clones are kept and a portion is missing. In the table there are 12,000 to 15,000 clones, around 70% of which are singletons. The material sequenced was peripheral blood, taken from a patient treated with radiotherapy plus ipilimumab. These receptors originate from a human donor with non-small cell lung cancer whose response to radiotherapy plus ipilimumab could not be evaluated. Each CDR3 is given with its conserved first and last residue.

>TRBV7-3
CASSDNRAEQYF
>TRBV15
CATSRAGGDMQPQHF
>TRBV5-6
CASSLPTEINGYTF
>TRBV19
CASRPPGLSTDTQYF
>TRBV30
CAWSAGTAYEQYF
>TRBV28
CASSLSRTGNTEAFF
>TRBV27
CASSSTLAGMQYF
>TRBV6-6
CASSNREGNEAFF
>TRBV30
CAWRTGRTSRKSAPAF
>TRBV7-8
CASSLYGAGNTIYF
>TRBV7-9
CASSRIGDTEAFF
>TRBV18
CASSPTTSAKNIQYF
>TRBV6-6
CASRDDRVTEAFF
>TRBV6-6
CASSYSNRGYQPQHF
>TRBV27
CASSLTWTSGGHPVSYNEQFF
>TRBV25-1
CASSSTGQTYEQYF
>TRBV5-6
CASSPDRGNGYTF
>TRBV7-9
CASSLRGGVAGELFF
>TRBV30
CAWAGTGATEAFF
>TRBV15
CATSRGDGNEQFF
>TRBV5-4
CASSTRQGDLGYTF
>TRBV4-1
CASSQVSAGGSYEQYF
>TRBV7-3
CASSSLGGGTEAFF